This T cell receptor (beta chain) was identified during a study of vaccination effects on CD4 cells after COVID-19. Notes on the study in general: Convalescent patients in the study were few, and early post-infection timepoints were absent.

Under the ViraFEST assay, PBMC were stimulated with viral peptide pools so that antigen-specific CD4+ T cells expanded. Sequencing was performed afterwards. Cultured cells yielded isolated CD4+ T cells after 10 to 11 days. Vaccine recipients had no previous SARS-CoV-2 infection; their nucleocapsid antibodies were negative. Half-medium replacement with IL-2 medium occurred on days 3 and 7. This CDR3 spans 16 amino acids. Germline V gene data show CDR1 as SGHRS and CDR2 as YFSETQ. V was pared by 4 bases and J by 0 bases, with 13 bases between. TCRdb keeps only in-frame clones here, not all; method: immunoSEQ multiplex PCR. The sample consists of tens of thousands of clones, about four fifths of them appearing once. As regards this clone: Its antigen is as yet unknown.

This TCR was recovered from a human donor who received a COVID-19 vaccine. Sample: CD4+ T cells from PBMCs cultured with HCoV-OC43 spike peptides, taken before COVID-19 vaccination. Indicated subset: HCoV-OC43 spike overlapping peptide pool stimulation. The rearrangement links TRBV5-1 to TRBJ1-4; a weak D match, TRBD1 (6 bases). In DNA form, the CDR3 reads TGCGCCAGCAGCGGCGGACAGACTGCAACTAATGAAAAACTGTTTTTT. Amino acid sequence: CASSGGQTATNEKLFF.